A single sample is the source of the 32 T cell receptor beta chains below, sequenced in a study of T cell clonality in common variable immunodeficiency (dated by TCRdb to between 2014 and 2017). Library generation was performed with the immunoSEQ multiplex PCR assay. This immuneACCESS table, as held by TCRdb, lists in-frame sequences with V and J called but not all clones. Of the missing ones, under half trace to an unresolved V gene in checked studies; the others have no known cause. With more than 35,000 clones recorded, this sample contains no clone counted only once. The ten largest clones capture 0.68% of the sample. Source material: peripheral blood mononuclear cells. All receptors come from a person aged 18 to 69 in good health.

This clone showed up many times. The CDR3 end is not reached by the read, which stops 3 residues before it; the germline J gene fills it in. V and J are TRBV5-4 and TRBJ2-7, with TRBD1 matching over 7 bases. Trimming took 4 bases from V and 4 from J; bases not matched to a gene: 8. The CDR3 runs 14 residues. From germline, CDR1 is SGHNT and CDR2 YYREEE (reference sequence). Incomplete CDR3 DNA: TGTGCCAGCAGCCCAACCGACAGGGTGTACGAG. This encodes CASSPTDRVYE. The full CDR3 protein reads CASSPTDRVYEQYF.

This clone showed up many times. This CDR3 reads CASGSLGVHTDTQYF. CDR3 DNA (partial): TGTGCCAGCGGATCGTTAGGGGTGCACACAGATACG. This rearrangement joins TRBV5-6 to TRBJ2-3, with D perhaps matching TRBD1 (5 bases). The read gets to within 3 residues of the CDR3 end, and the germline J gene fills in the rest. Trimming removed 7 bases at V and 2 bases at J, with 17 bases between. The CDR3 extends over 15 amino acids. Germline V CDR1 and CDR2: SGHDT, YYEEEE.

This clone was counted ten times or more. The observed sequence ends 3 residues before the CDR3 terminus, with the missing tail filled in from the germline J gene. This chain connects TRBV30 to TRBJ2-7; 8 bases line up with TRBD1. The CDR3 is made up of 14 amino acids. Germline CDR1 GTSNPN, CDR2 SVGIG (reference sequence). With 3 bases clipped from V and 4 bases from J, the junction kept 8 bases outside the gene matches. The part of the CDR3 DNA that was read is TGTGCCTGGAGATTCACAGGGGGAAGGTACGAG. Translating gives CAWRFTGGRYE. From start to end, the CDR3 is CAWRFTGGRYEQYF.

In regard to this clone: The observed sequence ends 3 residues before the CDR3 terminus, with the missing tail filled in from the germline J gene. The chain combines TRBV7-9 with TRBJ2-4; 8 positions match TRBD1. The CDR3 totals 14 residues. Germline assignment: CDR1 SEHNR and CDR2 FQNEAQ (reference sequence). CDR3 protein: CASSSGQAFYGQYF. The part of the CDR3 DNA that was read is TGTGCCAGCAGCTCGGGACAGGCGTTCTATGGT.

The sample holds many counts of this clone. The observed sequence ends 3 residues before the CDR3 terminus, with the missing tail filled in from the germline J gene. The chain combines TRBV6-1 with TRBJ2-1; possible D gene TRBD1, 6 bases. The length of the CDR3 is 14 residues. V gave up 2 bases and J gave up 9 bases, with 14 bases separating them. Germline loops: CDR1 MNHNS, CDR2 SASEGT. The CDR3 bases that were read are TGTGCCAGCAGTGAACACAGGGTCGCGGGTGAG. This codes for CASSEHRVAGE. The entire CDR3 sequence reads CASSEHRVAGEQFF.

Many counts were recorded for this clone. The read comes to an end 3 residues before the CDR3 does, leaving the germline J gene to fill in the end. V is TRBV19 and J is TRBJ1-1; D is unclear. The V gene lost 7 bases and the J gene lost 1 base, with 13 bases spanning the gap. Germline CDR1 is LNHDA and CDR2 is SQIVND (reference sequence). This CDR3 is 14 amino acids long. The part of the CDR3 DNA that was read is TGTGCCAGTACCCTACCGTGGGCGAACACTGAA. It yields the protein CASTLPWANTE. The full CDR3 reads CASTLPWANTEAFF.

This clone was seen many times. The DNA ends 3 residues before the CDR3 does, and the rest of the CDR3 is filled in from the germline J gene. The chain couples TRBV28 to TRBJ1-2; 7 nucleotides align to TRBD1. Germline V gene lookup returns CDR1 MDHEN and CDR2 SYDVKM. CDR3 length: 14 residues. Germline trimming cut 6 bases from V and 2 bases from J; bases unmatched to any gene: 6. Incomplete CDR3 DNA: TGTGCCAGCAGGAGACAGGGTTCCAACTATGGC. Protein sequence: CASRRQGSNYG. Given in full, the CDR3 is CASRRQGSNYGYTF.

There are many counts of this clone. The sequenced fragment ends 3 residues before the CDR3 boundary, so the rest is inferred from the germline J gene. The chain recombines TRBV7-3 with TRBJ2-1; TRBD2 might be the D (5 bases). CDR1 is SGHTA and CDR2 is FQGTGA in the germline V gene. This CDR3 spans 15 amino acids. V was pared by 5 bases and J by 1 base, with 12 bases between. CDR3 DNA, as far as it was read: TGTGCCAGCAGCCCAAGCAGCGGATCCTACAATGAG. This encodes CASSPSSGSYNE. The entire CDR3 protein reads CASSPSSGSYNEQFF.

On this clone: The read falls 3 residues short of the CDR3 end, and the missing part is taken from the germline J gene. The chain carries TRBV11-2 and TRBJ2-7, with D possibly being TRBD1 (5 bases). CDR3 length: 15 amino acids. Germline CDR1 reads SGHAT; CDR2 reads FQNNGV. The V and J ends lost 3 bases and 2 bases respectively, with 14 bases between them. The covered CDR3 bases are TGTGCCAGCAGCTTGCATCAGGGCGAGACCTACGAG. This encodes CASSLHQGETYE. The whole CDR3 region reads CASSLHQGETYEQYF.

This clone came up many times. From the germline J gene comes the end of the CDR3, since the read stops 3 residues before it. The rearrangement links TRBV6-1 to TRBJ1-5; D is unclear. The CDR3 contains 11 residues. Germline values: CDR1 MNHNS, CDR2 SASEGT. Trimming pared 4 bases from V and 8 bases from J, leaving 6 bases between. CDR3 bases read: TGTGCCAGCAGTGCTCAGAAGCCC. Protein product: CASSAQKP. The full CDR3 reads CASSAQKPQHF.

This clone was detected many times. The read comes to an end 3 residues before the CDR3 does, leaving the germline J gene to fill in the end. The chain has TRBV11-2 and TRBJ1-6, with D maybe TRBD1 (5 bases). Trimming took 3 bases from V and 7 from J, leaving 10 bases between them. From germline, CDR1 is SGHAT and CDR2 FQNNGV. The CDR3 runs 14 residues. CDR3 DNA, as far as it was read: TGTGCCAGCAGCTTGGGAGGGGCCAATTCACCC. Its protein is CASSLGGANSP. The CDR3 in full is CASSLGGANSPLHF. The complete variable domain, with remaining parts taken from reference TRBV11-2 and TRBJ1-6, reads EAGVAQSPRYKIIEKRQSVAFWCNPISGHATLYWYQQILGQGPKLLIQFQNNGVVDDSQLPKDRFSAERLKGVDSTLKIQPAKLEDSAVYLCASSLGGANSPLHFGNGTRLTVT.

This clone occurred many times. The sequenced part of the CDR3 DNA is TGTGCCAGCAGCGGACAGGGGGCTGAA. This translates into CASSGQGAE. The complete CDR3 protein is CASSGQGAEAFF. The chain employs TRBV9 and TRBJ1-1, with 9 bases lining up with TRBD1. The read falls 3 residues short of the CDR3 end, and the missing part is taken from the germline J gene. Germline V gene sequence: CDR1 SGDLS, CDR2 YYNGEE. Unmatched junction bases numbered 0, after V lost 3 bases and J lost 6 bases. The CDR3 is made up of 12 amino acids.

This clone turned up a few times. Read sequence stops 3 residues before the CDR3 end, and the germline J gene provides the missing end. V is TRBV18 and J is TRBJ2-3; the match to TRBD2 covers 7 bases. The length of the CDR3 is 15 residues. The V gene's germline CDR1 is KGHSH and CDR2 LQKENI. The CDR3 loop reads CASSPPSGGSETQYF. The DNA read from the CDR3 is TGTGCCAGCTCACCGCCGTCGGGGGGATCGGAGACG.

The sample holds many counts of this clone. The sequence runs out 3 residues before the end of the CDR3; the remainder is reconstructed from the germline J gene. The rearrangement joins TRBV28 to TRBJ1-1; no clear D. Germline CDR1 and CDR2: MDHEN and SYDVKM. The CDR3 is 15 amino acids. The germline V and J ends were trimmed by 6 bases and 0 bases, with 14 bases remaining between them. CDR3 DNA, as far as it was read: TGTGCCAGCAGCCAACCCAGTTACATGAACACTGAA. This codes for CASSQPSYMNTE. The whole CDR3 protein is CASSQPSYMNTEAFF.

The table lists this clone with many counts. The CDR3 extends 3 residues past the end of the read, so its final part is completed from the germline J gene. The same CDR3 is also encoded by other DNA sequences in this sample. The V call is TRBV20-1, the J call TRBJ2-1; TRBD1 might be the D (6 bases). Trimming stripped 0 bases from V and 3 bases from J, with 15 bases between. Per germline, CDR1 DFQATT and CDR2 SNEGSKA (reference sequence). CDR3 length equals 16 residues. The CDR3 is CSARDSGRGFYNEQFF. CDR3 DNA, as far as it was read: TGCAGTGCTAGAGATTCTGGCAGGGGATTCTACAATGAG.

This clone came up many times. Read coverage stops 3 residues before the CDR3 terminus; the germline J gene supplies the remainder. The V call is TRBV7-9, the J call TRBJ2-7, with D uncertain. The germline V and J ends were trimmed by 6 bases and 6 bases, with 15 bases remaining between them. The germline gives CDR1 SEHNR, CDR2 FQNEAQ (reference sequence). The CDR3 extends over 13 amino acids. The sequenced CDR3 bases are TGTGCCAGCAGTCCAATTCCTATCCTCGAG. As protein: CASSPIPILE. The CDR3 reads in full as CASSPIPILEQYF.

In this sample, this clone turned up many times. The CDR3 end falls 3 residues outside the read, so it is completed with the germline J gene. The chain links TRBV7-3 to TRBJ1-1; 8 nucleotides agree with TRBD1. The CDR3 has 14 amino acids. After removal of 5 bases from V and 0 bases from J, the junction contained 2 bases not matched to a gene. CDR1 is SGHTA and CDR2 is FQGTGA in the germline V gene. The CDR3 loop is CASSLQGVNTEAFF. The DNA read from the CDR3 is TGTGCCAGCAGCCTACAGGGGGTGAACACTGAA.

This clone was seen ten or more times. The read finishes 3 residues shy of the CDR3 end, and the germline J gene is used to complete it. J is TRBJ2-5 and V is TRBV5-1; 9 bases line up with TRBD1. Germline V gene lookup returns CDR1 SGHRS and CDR2 YFSETQ. J was trimmed by 5 bases and V by 3 bases; bases with no gene match: 5. The CDR3 has 14 residues. The DNA read from the CDR3 is TGCGCCAGCAGCTGGCAGGGACAGGGTGAGACC. It translates to CASSWQGQGET. The full CDR3 protein reads CASSWQGQGETQYF.

This clone was picked up many times. The CDR3 is cut off 3 residues early in the read; its end comes from the germline J gene. V gene TRBV6-2 or TRBV6-3 combines with J gene TRBJ1-2; TRBD1 matches at 8 bases. V gave up 6 bases and J gave up 2 bases; unmatched junction bases: 2. This CDR3 contains 13 residues. Germline-derived CDR1 and CDR2 are MNHEY and SVGEGT. CDR3 DNA (partial): TGTGCCAGCAGAAACAGGGGGAACTATGGC. It is translated as CASRNRGNYG. The entire CDR3 protein is CASRNRGNYGYTF.

This clone was counted many times. The read ends 3 residues shy of where the CDR3 ends; the end is completed using the germline J gene. The V call is TRBV20-1, the J call TRBJ2-3, with 7 bases matching TRBD1. The ends lost 5 bases at V and 2 bases at J; junction bases unmatched: 7. The CDR3 contains 14 residues. Germline V CDR1 and CDR2: DFQATT, SNEGSKA (reference sequence). This CDR3 reads CSASQGVDTDTQYF. The CDR3 bases that were read are TGCAGTGCTTCCCAGGGGGTAGACACAGATACG.

At least ten counts were recorded for this clone. The read terminates 3 residues before the CDR3 end, so the remaining end is supplied by the germline J gene. This sequence joins TRBV7-8 and TRBJ1-1; the D is unclear. Per the germline V gene, CDR1 is SGHVS and CDR2 is FQNEAQ. V was clipped by 1 base and J by 5 bases, with 14 bases between them. The CDR3 spans 15 residues. This CDR3 reads CASSLGPTDGTEAFF. Incomplete CDR3 DNA: TGTGCCAGCAGCTTAGGGCCAACAGATGGGACTGAA.

This clone was seen many times. Incomplete CDR3 DNA: TGTGCCAGCAGTGAATTGGGCAGGGTTTCGTATCAGCCC. This gives the protein CASSELGRVSYQP. The CDR3 in its entirety is CASSELGRVSYQPQHF. The chain is built from TRBV2 and TRBJ1-5, with D perhaps TRBD1 (5 bases). The read gets to within 3 residues of the CDR3 end, and the germline J gene fills in the rest. This CDR3 region has 16 residues. CDR1 and CDR2 (germline): SNHLY, FYNNEI. Trimming took 2 bases from V and 5 from J, leaving 16 bases between them.

In its sample, this clone was seen many times. The DNA ends 3 residues before the CDR3 does, and the rest of the CDR3 is filled in from the germline J gene. V is TRBV19 and J is TRBJ2-5; 9 bases are a match to TRBD1. Germline CDR1 and CDR2: LNHDA and SQIVND (reference sequence). J was trimmed by 5 bases and V by 5 bases; bases with no gene match: 18. This CDR3 region has 18 residues. CDR3 amino acids: CASSALRATGGFRETQYF. The CDR3 bases that were read are TGTGCCAGTAGTGCCCTTAGGGCGACAGGGGGATTTCGGGAGACC. Full variable domain (missing parts from reference TRBV19 and TRBJ2-5): DGGITQSPKYLFRKEGQNVTLSCEQNLNHDAMYWYRQDPGQGLRLIYYSQIVNDFQKGDIAEGYSVSREKKESFPLTVTSAQKNPTAFYLCASSALRATGGFRETQYFGPGTRLLVL.

The sample holds many counts of this clone. The read halts 3 residues ahead of the CDR3 end, with the missing end drawn from the germline J gene. The J gene is TRBJ2-7, the V gene TRBV28; no reliable D call. The V gene lost 5 bases and the J gene lost 1 base, with 9 bases spanning the gap. The CDR3 has 13 amino acids. The germline CDR1 and CDR2 sequences are MDHEN and SYDVKM. The covered CDR3 bases are TGTGCCAGCAGTCTCGACATATCCTACGAG. Translated, it gives CASSLDISYE. Given in full, the CDR3 is CASSLDISYEQYF.

This clone has at least ten counts. Coverage ceases 3 residues before the CDR3 finishes, and the germline J gene fills in the end. The chain uses TRBV7-2 and TRBJ2-1, with D possibly being TRBD1 (5 bases). This CDR3 region has 15 residues. The germline V gene encodes CDR1 SGHTA and CDR2 FQGNSA. The V gene lost 3 bases and the J gene lost 7 bases, with 16 bases spanning the gap. The part of the CDR3 DNA that was read is TGTGCCAGCAGCTTTGGTGACAGCCAGCGTAATGAG. This encodes CASSFGDSQRNE. The entire CDR3 protein is CASSFGDSQRNEQFF. Combining the CDR3 with reference TRBV7-2 and TRBJ2-1 gives the whole variable domain GAGVSQSPSNKVTEKGKDVELRCDPISGHTALYWYRQSLGQGLEFLIYFQGNSAPDKSGLPSDRFSAERTGGSVSTLTIQRTQQEDSAVYLCASSFGDSQRNEQFFGPGTRLTVL.

This clone was recorded at least ten times. The CDR3 extends 3 residues past the end of the read, so its final part is completed from the germline J gene. The rearrangement links TRBV20-1 to TRBJ2-1; 9 bases line up with TRBD2. Germline loops: CDR1 DFQATT, CDR2 SNEGSKA (reference sequence). Unmatched junction bases numbered 17, after V lost 3 bases and J lost 8 bases. This CDR3 comprises 17 residues. Here the CDR3 reads CSARGGGSGRLTYEQFF. The part of the CDR3 DNA that was read is TGCAGTGCTAGGGGGGGAGGTAGCGGGAGACTAACCTATGAG.

This clone occurred many times. The read ends 3 residues early relative to the CDR3; the germline J gene fills the gap. This sequence joins TRBV10-3 and TRBJ1-1; D call uncertain. This CDR3 is built from 15 residues. Per germline, CDR1 ENHRY and CDR2 SYGVKD. V shed 3 bases and J shed 4 bases, with 15 bases lying between them. The covered CDR3 bases are TGTGCCATCAGTGATATTATTGGAGGCGGCACTGAA. Its translation: CAISDIIGGGTE. The entire CDR3 is CAISDIIGGGTEAFF.

This clone was detected many times. The read finishes 3 residues shy of the CDR3 end, and the germline J gene is used to complete it. The chain links TRBV6-1 to TRBJ2-7; 9 bases match TRBD1. The V segment lost 4 bases and the J segment 6 bases; nucleotides outside the gene matches: 13. This CDR3 region has 16 residues. The V gene's germline CDR1 is MNHNS and CDR2 SASEGT. CDR3 DNA, as far as it was read: TGTGCCAGCAGTGTCGCAACGGGACAGGGTTCGTCCGAG. Residues: CASSVATGQGSSE. The complete CDR3 reads CASSVATGQGSSEQYF.

This clone came up many times. The read stops 3 residues short of the end of the CDR3; the missing end is completed from the germline J gene. This sequence joins TRBV18 and TRBJ1-1, with 7 bases matching TRBD1. The CDR3 loop spans 12 amino acids. Germline lookup yields CDR1 KGHSH and CDR2 LQKENI. Trimming cost V 4 bases and J 6 bases; bases outside gene matches: 2. The DNA read from the CDR3 is TGTGCCAGCTCACTCCAGGGGGCTGAA. This gives the protein CASSLQGAE. The whole CDR3 protein is CASSLQGAEAFF.

This clone was seen repeatedly, ten times or more. The missing CDR3 end, 3 residues past where the read stops, is filled in from the germline J gene. The gene calls are TRBV7-9 and TRBJ2-3; 8 nucleotides align to TRBD2. This CDR3 spans 15 amino acids. The germline V gene encodes CDR1 SEHNR and CDR2 FQNEAQ (reference sequence). The junction had 1 base not matched to a gene; V was cut back by 2 bases and J by 0 bases. The CDR3 loop reads CASSLRGGSTDTQYF. The part of the CDR3 DNA that was read is TGTGCCAGCAGCTTACGCGGGGGGAGCACAGATACG.

Ten or more counts support this clone. The CDR3 extends 3 residues past the end of the read, so its final part is completed from the germline J gene. This sequence joins TRBV5-1 and TRBJ1-5; D unclear. Trimming removed 0 bases at V and 7 bases at J, with 11 bases between. The germline CDR1 and CDR2 sequences are SGHRS and YFSETQ. CDR3 length: 14 residues. The covered CDR3 bases are TGCGCCAGCAGCTTGGCACAAGGGCAACAGCCC. It codes for CASSLAQGQQP. In full, the CDR3 is CASSLAQGQQPQHF.

This clone was observed at least ten times. With the read ending 3 residues before the CDR3 end, the germline J gene is used to fill in that end. The chain is built from TRBV30 and TRBJ1-4; D call uncertain. V was trimmed by 8 bases and J by 7 bases, leaving 11 bases between them. The CDR3 length is 11 residues. Germline V gives CDR1 GTSNPN, CDR2 SVGIG (reference sequence). CDR3 DNA (partial): TGTGCCCGAAAGTTCGGTGAAAAA. This sequence encodes CARKFGEK. The full CDR3 reads CARKFGEKLFF. The full variable domain, its missing parts supplied by reference TRBV30 and TRBJ1-4, is SQTIHQWPATLVQPVGSPLSLECTVEGTSNPNLYWYRQAAGRGLQLLFYSVGIGQISSEVPQNLSASRPQDRQFILSSKKLLLSDSGFYLCARKFGEKLFFGSGTQLSVL.